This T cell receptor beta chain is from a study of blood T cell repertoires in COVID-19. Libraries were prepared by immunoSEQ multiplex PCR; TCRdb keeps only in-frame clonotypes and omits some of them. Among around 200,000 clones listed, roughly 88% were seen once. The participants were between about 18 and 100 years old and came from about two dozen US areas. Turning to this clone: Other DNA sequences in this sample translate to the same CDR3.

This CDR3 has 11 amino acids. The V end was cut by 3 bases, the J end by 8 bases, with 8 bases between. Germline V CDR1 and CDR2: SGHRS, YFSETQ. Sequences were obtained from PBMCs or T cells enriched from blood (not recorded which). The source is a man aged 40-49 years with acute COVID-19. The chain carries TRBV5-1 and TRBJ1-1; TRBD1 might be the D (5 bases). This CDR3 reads CASSWGQEAFF. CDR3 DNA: TGCGCCAGCAGCTGGGGCCAGGAAGCTTTCTTT.